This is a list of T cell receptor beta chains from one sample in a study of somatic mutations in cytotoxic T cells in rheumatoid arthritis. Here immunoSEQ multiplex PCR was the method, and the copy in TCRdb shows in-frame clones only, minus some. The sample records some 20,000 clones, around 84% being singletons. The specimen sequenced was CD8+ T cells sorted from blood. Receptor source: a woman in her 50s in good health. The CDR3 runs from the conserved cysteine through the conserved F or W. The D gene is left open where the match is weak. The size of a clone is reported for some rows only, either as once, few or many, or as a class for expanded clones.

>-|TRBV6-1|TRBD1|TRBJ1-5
TGTGCCAGCAGTGAAGGTGGACAGGGTAGTCAGCCCCAGCATTTT
CASSEGGQGSQPQHF
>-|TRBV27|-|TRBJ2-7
TGTGCCAGCAGTTTATCGTATGGGACGCTACACGAGCAGTACTTC
CASSLSYGTLHEQYF
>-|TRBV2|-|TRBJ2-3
TGTGCCAGCAGTGTACTCCTGGGGCCCCTAGATACGCAGTATTTT
CASSVLLGPLDTQYF
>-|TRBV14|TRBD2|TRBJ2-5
TGTGCCAGCAGCAAGACTAGCGGGGGGGTGACCCAGTACTTC
CASSKTSGGVTQYF
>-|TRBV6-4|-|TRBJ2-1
TGTGCCAGCAGTGACAGGGGTGGCTCCTACAATGAGCAGTTCTTC
CASSDRGGSYNEQFF
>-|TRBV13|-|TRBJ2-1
TGTGCCAGCAGCCTAATACCAGGGGGGCACGACAATGAGCAGTTCTTC
CASSLIPGGHDNEQFF
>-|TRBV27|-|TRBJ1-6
TGTGCCAGCAGTTATTTTTATTTATGGGGCCCAAATTCACCCCTCCACTTT
CASSYFYLWGPNSPLHF
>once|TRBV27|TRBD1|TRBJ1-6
TGTGCCAGCAGTTTATATGGGACAGCAAATAATTCACCCCTCCACTTT
CASSLYGTANNSPLHF
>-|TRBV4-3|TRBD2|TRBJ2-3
TGCGCCAGCAGCCACTCCGGGACTACGAATCTTGGAGATACGCAGTATTTT
CASSHSGTTNLGDTQYF
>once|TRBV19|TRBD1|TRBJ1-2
TGTGCCTGTACGACAGGGGATGGCTACACCTTC
CACTTGDGYTF
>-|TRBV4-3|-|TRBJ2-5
TGCGCCAGCAGCCCCCTTGTTGGAGAGACCCAGTACTTC
CASSPLVGETQYF
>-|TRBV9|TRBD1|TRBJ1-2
TGTGCCAGCAGCGTGGACAGGGGCCTTACAACTAACTATGGCTACACCTTC
CASSVDRGLTTNYGYTF
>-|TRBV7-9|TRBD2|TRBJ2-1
TGTGCCAGCAGCTTCCAGTCTAGCGGGGCCTACAATGAGCAGTTCTTC
CASSFQSSGAYNEQFF
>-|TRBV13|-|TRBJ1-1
TGTGCCAGCAGCAATCCGGGACACCTTGAAGCTTTCTTT
CASSNPGHLEAFF
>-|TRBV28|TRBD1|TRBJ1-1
TGTGCCAGCAGATCGCACGTACAGGGGTCACCTGAAGCTTTCTTT
CASRSHVQGSPEAFF
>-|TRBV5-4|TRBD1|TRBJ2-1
TGTGCCAGCAGCCTCGGGACAGGCAATGAGCAGTTCTTC
CASSLGTGNEQFF
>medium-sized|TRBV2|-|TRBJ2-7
TGTGCCAGCCTACCTGAGGAGGGCTCCTACGAGCAGTACTTC
CASLPEEGSYEQYF
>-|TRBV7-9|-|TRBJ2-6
TGTGCCAGCAGCTTAGGGGCCAACGTCCTGACTTTC
CASSLGANVLTF
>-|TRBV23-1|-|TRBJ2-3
TGCGCCAGCAGTCGACAGGGCACAGATACGCAGTATTTT
CASSRQGTDTQYF
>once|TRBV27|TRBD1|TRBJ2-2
TGTGCCAGCAGTATTTCCAGGACAGGGGGCACCGGGGAGCTGTTTTTT
CASSISRTGGTGELFF
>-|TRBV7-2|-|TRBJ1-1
TGTGCCAGCAGCCCCCGGGCGCAGGACACTGAAGCTTTCTTT
CASSPRAQDTEAFF
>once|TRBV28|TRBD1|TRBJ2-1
TGTGCCAGCAGTTTATGGGAGCAGGGGGCCGGTGAGCAGTTCTTC
CASSLWEQGAGEQFF
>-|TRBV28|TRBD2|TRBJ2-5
TGTGCCACCAGCGGGGAGATCCAAGAGACCCAGTACTTC
CATSGEIQETQYF
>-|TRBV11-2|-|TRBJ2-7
TGTGCCAGCAGCCCCGCCGGGGCGGCTCGGGAGCAGTACTTC
CASSPAGAAREQYF
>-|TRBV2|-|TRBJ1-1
TGTGCCAGCAGTGAATCCCCAGATCTGGCTGAGAACACTGAAGCTTTCTTT
CASSESPDLAENTEAFF
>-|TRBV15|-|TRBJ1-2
TGTGCCACCAGCACCTTGCTGGGGGGGCCGGGTGGCTACACCTTC
CATSTLLGGPGGYTF
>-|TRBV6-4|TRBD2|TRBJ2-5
TGTGCCAGCAGTGAGAGAGCGGGGGGGGGTCAAGAGACCCAGTACTTC
CASSERAGGGQETQYF
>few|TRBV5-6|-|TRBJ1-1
TGTGCCAGCAGCCTCGGGGCCTACCCACCTGAAGCTTTCTTT
CASSLGAYPPEAFF
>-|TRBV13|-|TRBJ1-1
TGTGCCAGCAGCTTAGAGGCCTTGGATACTGAAGCTTTCTTT
CASSLEALDTEAFF
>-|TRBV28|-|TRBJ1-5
TGTGCCAGCAGTCCGGGGGGGCCGTATCAGCCCCAGCATTTT
CASSPGGPYQPQHF
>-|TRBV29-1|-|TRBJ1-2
TGCAGCGTTGAGTCCGGGGATGTTTATGGCTACACCTTC
CSVESGDVYGYTF
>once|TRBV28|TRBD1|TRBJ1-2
TGTGCCAGCAGTTTGGGGACAGGGGGGAACTATGACTACACCTTC
CASSLGTGGNYDYTF
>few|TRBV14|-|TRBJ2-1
TGTGCCAGCTCAGGGTTCGGTGAGCAGTTCTTC
CASSGFGEQFF
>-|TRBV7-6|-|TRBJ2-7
TGTGCCAGCAGCTTAGGGCACACCTACGAGCAGTACTTC
CASSLGHTYEQYF
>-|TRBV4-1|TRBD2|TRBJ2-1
TGCGCCAGCAGCCAAGATCCAGCGGGGGGGTTAGATGAGCAGTTCTTC
CASSQDPAGGLDEQFF
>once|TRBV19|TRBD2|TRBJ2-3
TGTGCCAGTAGTATAGGGCGGGGGGTGGCCACAGATACGCAGTATTTT
CASSIGRGVATDTQYF